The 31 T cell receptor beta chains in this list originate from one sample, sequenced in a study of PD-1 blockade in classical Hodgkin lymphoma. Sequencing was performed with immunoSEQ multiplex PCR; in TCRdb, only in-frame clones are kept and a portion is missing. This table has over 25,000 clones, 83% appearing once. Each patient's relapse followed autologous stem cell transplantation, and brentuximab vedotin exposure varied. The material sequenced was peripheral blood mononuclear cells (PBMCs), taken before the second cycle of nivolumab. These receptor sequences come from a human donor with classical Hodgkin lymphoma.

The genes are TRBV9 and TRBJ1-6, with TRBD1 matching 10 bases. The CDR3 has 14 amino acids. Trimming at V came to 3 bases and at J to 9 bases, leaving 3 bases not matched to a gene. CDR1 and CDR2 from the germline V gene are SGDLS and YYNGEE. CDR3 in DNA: TGTGCCAGCAGCGCGGGACAGGGGAGTTCACCCCTCCACTTT. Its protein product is CASSAGQGSSPLHF.

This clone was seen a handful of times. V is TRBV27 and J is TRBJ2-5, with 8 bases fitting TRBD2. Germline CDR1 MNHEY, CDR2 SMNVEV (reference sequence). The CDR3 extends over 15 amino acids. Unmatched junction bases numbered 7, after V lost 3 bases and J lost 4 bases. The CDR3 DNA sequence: TGTGCCAGCAGTTTCAGTTGGACTAGCCGAGAGACCCAGTACTTC. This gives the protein CASSFSWTSRETQYF.

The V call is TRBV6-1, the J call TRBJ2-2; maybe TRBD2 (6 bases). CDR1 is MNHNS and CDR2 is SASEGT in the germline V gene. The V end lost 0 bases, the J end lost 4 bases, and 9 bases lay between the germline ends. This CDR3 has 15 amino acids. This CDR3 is CASSEAGGSTGELFF. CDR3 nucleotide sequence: TGTGCCAGCAGTGAAGCGGGAGGAAGCACCGGGGAGCTGTTTTTT.

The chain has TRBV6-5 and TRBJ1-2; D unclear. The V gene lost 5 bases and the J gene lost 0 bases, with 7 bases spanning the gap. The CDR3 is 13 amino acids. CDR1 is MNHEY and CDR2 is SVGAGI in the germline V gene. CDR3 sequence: CASSSRPNYGYTF. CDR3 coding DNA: TGTGCCAGCAGTAGTCGCCCTAACTATGGCTACACCTTC.

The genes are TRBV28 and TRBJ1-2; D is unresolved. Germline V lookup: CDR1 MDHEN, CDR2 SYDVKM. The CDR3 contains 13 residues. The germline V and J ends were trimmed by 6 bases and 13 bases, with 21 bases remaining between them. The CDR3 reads CASSNQIGLVCTF. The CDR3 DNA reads TGTGCCAGCAGCAATCAGATAGGGCTGGTATGCACCTTC.

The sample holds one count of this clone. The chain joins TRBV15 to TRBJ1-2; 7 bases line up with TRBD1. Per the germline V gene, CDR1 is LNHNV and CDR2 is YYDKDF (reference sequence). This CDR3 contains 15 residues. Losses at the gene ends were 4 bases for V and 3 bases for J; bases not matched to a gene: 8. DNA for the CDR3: TGTGCCACCAGCAATATACAGGGGAATTACTATGGCTACACCTTC. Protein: CATSNIQGNYYGYTF. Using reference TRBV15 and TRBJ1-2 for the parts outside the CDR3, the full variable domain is DAMVIQNPRYQVTQFGKPVTLSCSQTLNHNVMYWYQQKSSQAPKLLFHYYDKDFNNEADTPDNFQSRRPNTSFCFLDIRSPGLGDTAMYLCATSNIQGNYYGYTFGSGTRLTVV.

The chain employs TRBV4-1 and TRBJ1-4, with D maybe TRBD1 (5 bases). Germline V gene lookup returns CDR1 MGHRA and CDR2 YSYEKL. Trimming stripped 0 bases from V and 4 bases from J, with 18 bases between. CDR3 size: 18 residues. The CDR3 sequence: CASSQEVGGSGYNEKLFF. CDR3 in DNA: TGCGCCAGCAGCCAAGAGGTGGGGGGATCGGGCTATAATGAAAAACTGTTTTTT.

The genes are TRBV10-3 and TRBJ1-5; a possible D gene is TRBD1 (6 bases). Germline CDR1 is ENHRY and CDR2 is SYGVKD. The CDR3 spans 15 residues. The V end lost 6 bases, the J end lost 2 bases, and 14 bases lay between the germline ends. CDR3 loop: CAISAGVGGNQPQHF. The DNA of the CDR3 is TGTGCCATCAGCGCAGGGGTAGGTGGCAATCAGCCCCAGCATTTT.

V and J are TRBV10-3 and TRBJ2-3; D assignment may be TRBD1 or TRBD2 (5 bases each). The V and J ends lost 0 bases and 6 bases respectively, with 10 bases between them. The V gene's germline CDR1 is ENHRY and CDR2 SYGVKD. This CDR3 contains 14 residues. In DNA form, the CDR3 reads TGTGCCATCAGTGAGTCTGGGGGAGCTGATACGCAGTATTTT. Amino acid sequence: CAISESGGADTQYF.

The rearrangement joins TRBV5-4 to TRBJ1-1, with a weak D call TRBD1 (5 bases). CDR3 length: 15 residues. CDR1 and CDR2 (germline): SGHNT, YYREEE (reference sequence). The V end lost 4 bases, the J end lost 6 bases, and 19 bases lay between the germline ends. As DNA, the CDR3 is TGTGCCAGCAGCGTGGACACGGTGAAGGGTGCTGAAGCTTTCTTT. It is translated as CASSVDTVKGAEAFF.

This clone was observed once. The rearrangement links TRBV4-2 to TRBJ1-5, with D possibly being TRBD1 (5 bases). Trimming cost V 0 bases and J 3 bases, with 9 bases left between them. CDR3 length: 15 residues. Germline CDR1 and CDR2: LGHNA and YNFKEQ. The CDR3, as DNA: TGTGCCAGCAGCCAAGAGTCAGGGACCAATCAGCCCCAGCATTTT. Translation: CASSQESGTNQPQHF.

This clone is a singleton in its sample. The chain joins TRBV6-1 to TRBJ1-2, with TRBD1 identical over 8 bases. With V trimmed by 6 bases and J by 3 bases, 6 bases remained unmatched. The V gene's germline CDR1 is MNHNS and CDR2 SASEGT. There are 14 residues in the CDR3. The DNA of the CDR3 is TGTGCCAGCAGCCCAACGGGACAGGACTATGGCTACACCTTC. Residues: CASSPTGQDYGYTF.

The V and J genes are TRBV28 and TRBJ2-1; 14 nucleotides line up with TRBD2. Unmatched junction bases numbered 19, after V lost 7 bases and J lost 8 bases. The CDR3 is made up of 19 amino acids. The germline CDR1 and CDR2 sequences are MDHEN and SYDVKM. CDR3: CASTHFGYGTSGSQDEQFF. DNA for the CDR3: TGTGCCAGCACCCATTTTGGATACGGGACTAGCGGGAGTCAGGATGAGCAGTTCTTC. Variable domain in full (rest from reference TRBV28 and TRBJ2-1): DVKVTQSSRYLVKRTGEKVFLECVQDMDHENMFWYRQDPGLGLRLIYFSYDVKMKEKGDIPEGYSVSREKKERFSLILESASTNQTSMYLCASTHFGYGTSGSQDEQFFGPGTRLTVL.

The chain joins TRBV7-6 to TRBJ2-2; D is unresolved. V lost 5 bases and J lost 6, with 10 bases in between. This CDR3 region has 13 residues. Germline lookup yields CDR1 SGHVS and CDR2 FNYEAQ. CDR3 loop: CASSPPRPGELFF. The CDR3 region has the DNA TGTGCCAGCAGCCCCCCCCGGCCCGGGGAGCTGTTTTTT.

The chain's CDR3 is CASSLVWDHLGATNEKLFF. In nucleotides, the CDR3 is TGTGCCAGCAGCTTAGTTTGGGACCACCTGGGAGCAACTAATGAAAAACTGTTTTTT. The chain recombines TRBV7-9 with TRBJ1-4, with D tentatively TRBD1 (5 bases). Looked up from germline, CDR1 is SEHNR and CDR2 is FQNEAQ (reference sequence). The CDR3 is 19 residues long. Trimming cost V 1 base and J 0 bases, with 18 bases left between them.

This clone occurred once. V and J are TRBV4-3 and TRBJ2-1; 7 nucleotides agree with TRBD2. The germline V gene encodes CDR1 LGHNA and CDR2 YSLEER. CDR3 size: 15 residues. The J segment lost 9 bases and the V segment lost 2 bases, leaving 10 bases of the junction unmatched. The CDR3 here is CASSQNTIREAEQFF. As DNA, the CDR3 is TGCGCCAGCAGCCAAAACACGATACGGGAGGCTGAGCAGTTCTTC.

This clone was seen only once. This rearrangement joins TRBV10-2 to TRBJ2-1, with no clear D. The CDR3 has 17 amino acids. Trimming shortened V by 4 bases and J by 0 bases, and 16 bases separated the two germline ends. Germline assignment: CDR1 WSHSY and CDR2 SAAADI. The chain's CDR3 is CASSAADLILSYNEQFF. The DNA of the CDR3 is TGCGCCAGCAGTGCGGCCGACTTAATTCTCTCCTACAATGAGCAGTTCTTC.

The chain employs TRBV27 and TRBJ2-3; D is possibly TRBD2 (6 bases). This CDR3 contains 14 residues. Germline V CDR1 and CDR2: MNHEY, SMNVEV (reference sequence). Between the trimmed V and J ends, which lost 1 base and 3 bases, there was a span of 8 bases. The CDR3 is CASSLLLATDTQYF. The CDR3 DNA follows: TGTGCCAGCAGTTTATTACTAGCAACAGATACGCAGTATTTT.

The CDR3 sequence: CASSSRQGNEQYV. The CDR3 bases are TGTGCCAGCAGTTCTCGACAGGGCAACGAGCAGTACGTC. V and J are TRBV27 and TRBJ2-7; 7 bases agree with TRBD1. From germline, CDR1 is MNHEY and CDR2 SMNVEV (reference sequence). Trimming took 4 bases from V and 5 from J; bases not matched to a gene: 5. The CDR3 totals 13 residues.

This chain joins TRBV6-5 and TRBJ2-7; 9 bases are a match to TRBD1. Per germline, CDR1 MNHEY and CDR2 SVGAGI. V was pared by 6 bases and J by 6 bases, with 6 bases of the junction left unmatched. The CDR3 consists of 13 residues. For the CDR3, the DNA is TGTGCCAGCAGCCACAGGGGGCTAGGCGAGCAGTACTTC. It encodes CASSHRGLGEQYF.

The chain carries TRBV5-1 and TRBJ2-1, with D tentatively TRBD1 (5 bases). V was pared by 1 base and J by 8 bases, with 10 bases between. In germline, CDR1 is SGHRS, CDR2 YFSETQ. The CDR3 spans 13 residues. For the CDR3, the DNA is TGCGCCAGCAGCTTGCCAGGGTCTGATGAGCAGTTCTTC. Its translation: CASSLPGSDEQFF.

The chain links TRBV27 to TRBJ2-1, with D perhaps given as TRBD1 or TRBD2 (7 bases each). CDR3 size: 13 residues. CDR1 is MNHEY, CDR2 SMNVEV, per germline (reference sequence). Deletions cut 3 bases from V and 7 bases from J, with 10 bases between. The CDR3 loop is CASSFQGGNEQFF. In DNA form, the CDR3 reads TGTGCCAGCAGTTTCCAGGGGGGGAATGAGCAGTTCTTC.

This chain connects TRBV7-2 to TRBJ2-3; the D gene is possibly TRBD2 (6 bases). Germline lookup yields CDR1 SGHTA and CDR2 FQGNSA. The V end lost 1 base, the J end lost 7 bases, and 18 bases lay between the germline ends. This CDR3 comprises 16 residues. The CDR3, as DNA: TGTGCCAGCAGCTTAGTGGGGGAGGTCCCTCCATATACGCAGTATTTT. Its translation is CASSLVGEVPPYTQYF.

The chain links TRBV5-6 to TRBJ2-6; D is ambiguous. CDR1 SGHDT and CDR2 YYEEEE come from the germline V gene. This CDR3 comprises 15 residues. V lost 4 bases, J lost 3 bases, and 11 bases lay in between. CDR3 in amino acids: CASSLWGFGANVLTF. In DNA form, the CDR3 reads TGTGCCAGCAGCCTGTGGGGTTTTGGGGCCAACGTCCTGACTTTC.

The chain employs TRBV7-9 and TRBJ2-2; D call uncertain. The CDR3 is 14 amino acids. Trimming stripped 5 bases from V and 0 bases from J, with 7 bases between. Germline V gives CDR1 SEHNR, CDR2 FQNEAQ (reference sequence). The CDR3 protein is CASSRTTNTGELFF. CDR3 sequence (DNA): TGTGCCAGCAGCCGAACTACGAACACCGGGGAGCTGTTTTTT.

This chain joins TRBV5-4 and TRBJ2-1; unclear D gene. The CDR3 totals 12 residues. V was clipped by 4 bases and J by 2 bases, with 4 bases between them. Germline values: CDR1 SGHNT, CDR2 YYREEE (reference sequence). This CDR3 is CASSGTYNEQFF. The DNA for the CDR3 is TGTGCCAGCAGCGGGACCTACAATGAGCAGTTCTTC.

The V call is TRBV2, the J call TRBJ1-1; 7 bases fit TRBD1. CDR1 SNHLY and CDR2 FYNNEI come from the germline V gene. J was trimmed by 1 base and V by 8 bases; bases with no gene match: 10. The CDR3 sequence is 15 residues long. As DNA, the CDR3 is TGTGCCAGCCACCACTTGACAGGGACGAACACTGAAGCTTTCTTT. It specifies CASHHLTGTNTEAFF.

The CDR3 DNA sequence: TGTGCCAGCAGCTCCCAGACGCGAGGGCAGTACTTC. Protein product: CASSSQTRGQYF. The chain has TRBV7-8 and TRBJ2-7; no clear D gene. Per the germline V gene, CDR1 is SGHVS and CDR2 is FQNEAQ. Deletions cut 4 bases from V and 9 bases from J, with 13 bases between. This CDR3 contains 12 residues. Looking up the rest from reference TRBV7-8 and TRBJ2-7 gives the full variable domain: GAGVSQSPRYKVAKRGQDVALRCDPISGHVSLFWYQQALGQGPEFLTYFQNEAQLDKSGLPSDRFFAERPEGSVSTLKIQRTQQEDSAVYLCASSSQTRGQYFGPGTRLTVT.

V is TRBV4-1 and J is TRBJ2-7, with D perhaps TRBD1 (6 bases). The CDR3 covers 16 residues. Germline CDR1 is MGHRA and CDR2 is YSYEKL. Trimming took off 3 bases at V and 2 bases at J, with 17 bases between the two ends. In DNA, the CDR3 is TGCGCCAGCAGCCAGCCTTATATGGACAGTACCTACGAGCAGTACTTC. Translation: CASSQPYMDSTYEQYF.

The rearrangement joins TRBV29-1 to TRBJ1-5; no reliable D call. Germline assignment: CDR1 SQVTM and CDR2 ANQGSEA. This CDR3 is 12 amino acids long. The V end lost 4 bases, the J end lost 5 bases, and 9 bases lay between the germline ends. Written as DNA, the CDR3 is TGCAGCGTTGGGGGATTTGATCAGCCCCAGCATTTT. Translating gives CSVGGFDQPQHF.

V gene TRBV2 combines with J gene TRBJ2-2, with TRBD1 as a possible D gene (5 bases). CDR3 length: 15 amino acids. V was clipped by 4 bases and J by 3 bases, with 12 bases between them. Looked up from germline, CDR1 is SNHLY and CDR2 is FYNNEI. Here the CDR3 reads CASSGATGYTGELFF. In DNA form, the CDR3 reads TGTGCCAGCAGTGGGGCTACAGGTTACACCGGGGAGCTGTTTTTT.